This entry lists 22 T cell receptor beta chains sequenced from one sample in a study of CD8+CD57+ T cells in acquired aplastic anemia. Genomic DNA templated the TCR beta VDJ and CDR3 profiling. TCRdb reprocessed the reads with MiXCR, giving one entry per CDR3 protein. The sample lists more than 150,000 distinct CDR3 sequences; 45% to 60% were seen once. For sequencing, patients were chosen who had shown expansion of CD8+CD57+ cells by flow cytometry. Material: sorted CD4+, CD8+, or CD8+CD57+ T cells (not recorded which) from PBMCs. These receptors came from a human donor with aplastic anemia.

There are a few counts of this clonotype. This chain uses TRBV11-1 with TRBJ1-6; 7 nucleotides match TRBD1. The germline V gene has CDR1 SGHAT and CDR2 FQDESV (reference sequence). J was trimmed by 7 bases and V by 5 bases; bases with no gene match: 5. The CDR3 extends over 14 amino acids. CDR3 sequence: CASSPGQMNSPLHF. As DNA, the CDR3 is TGTGCCAGCAGCCCGGGACAGATGAATTCACCCCTCCACTTT.

With respect to this clonotype: This may stem from a read error, because a much larger clone lies one nucleotide away. CDR3 amino acids: CASSQRDRREQYF. In nucleotides, the CDR3 is TGTGCCAGCAGTCAAAGGGACAGACGCGAGCAGTACTTC. The chain uses TRBV28 and TRBJ2-7, with TRBD1 matching 7 bases. The germline V gene encodes CDR1 MDHEN and CDR2 SYDVKM. The CDR3 is 13 amino acids. V dropped 5 bases and J dropped 6; count of bases not matched to a gene: 7.

The chain is built from TRBV19 and TRBJ1-2; D not certain. The CDR3 has 15 amino acids. The V and J ends lost 2 bases and 4 bases respectively, with 14 bases between them. The germline V gene encodes CDR1 LNHDA and CDR2 SQIVND (reference sequence). Written as DNA, the CDR3 is TGTGCCAGTAGTATAATTCCGCCGCTCGCCTATGGCTACACCTTC. This translates into CASSIIPPLAYGYTF.

This chain uses TRBV7-8 with TRBJ2-1; 8 nucleotides align to TRBD1. Germline CDR1 and CDR2: SGHVS and FQNEAQ. V lost 5 bases to trimming and J lost 7 bases; unmatched junction nucleotides: 7. CDR3 size: 14 residues. DNA of the CDR3: TGTGCCAGCAGCGGACAGGGTCGGCTGAATGAGCAGTTCTTC. Translating gives CASSGQGRLNEQFF. The full variable domain, rest sourced from reference TRBV7-8 and TRBJ2-1, is GAGVSQSPRYKVAKRGQDVALRCDPISGHVSLFWYQQALGQGPEFLTYFQNEAQLDKSGLPSDRFFAERPEGSVSTLKIQRTQQEDSAVYLCASSGQGRLNEQFFGPGTRLTVL.

The J gene is TRBJ2-6, the V gene TRBV4-2; 11 bases fit TRBD1. Germline V CDR1 and CDR2: LGHNA, YNFKEQ. Trimming took 4 bases from V and 0 from J; bases not matched to a gene: 11. CDR3 length: 20 amino acids. The CDR3 DNA is TGTGCCAGCAGCCTTGGGGGATCTGGGACAGGGGGCTCTGGGGCCAACGTCCTGACTTTC. It encodes CASSLGGSGTGGSGANVLTF.

The V gene is TRBV4-2, the J gene TRBJ1-2, with D hard to call. The CDR3 length is 15 residues. The V gene lost 1 base and the J gene lost 9 bases, with 18 bases spanning the gap. CDR1 is LGHNA, CDR2 YNFKEQ, per germline. CDR3 in amino acids: CASSQVSKLSVRYTF. In DNA form, the CDR3 reads TGTGCCAGCAGCCAAGTGAGCAAACTATCGGTCCGCTACACCTTC.

This chain joins TRBV2 and TRBJ2-2; D tentatively fits TRBD1 or TRBD2 (6 bases each). The CDR3 runs to 13 residues. Germline-derived CDR1 and CDR2 are SNHLY and FYNNEI. V was clipped by 7 bases and J by 7 bases, with 13 bases between them. The CDR3 DNA reads as TGTGCCAGCATCGGGGGCCTTAGCGGGGAGCTGTTTTTT. Protein sequence: CASIGGLSGELFF.

Ten or more counts support this clonotype. The chain links TRBV7-9 to TRBJ1-2, with 9 positions matching TRBD1. The CDR3 extends over 13 amino acids. The V gene end was trimmed by 5 bases and the J gene end by 8 bases; junction bases not matched to a gene: 6. Looked up from germline, CDR1 is SEHNR and CDR2 is FQNEAQ (reference sequence). The chain's CDR3 is CASSRDREDGYTF. DNA for the CDR3: TGTGCCAGCAGCCGGGACAGGGAGGACGGCTACACCTTC. Full variable domain (rest looked up from reference TRBV7-9 and TRBJ1-2): DTGVSQNPRHKITKRGQNVTFRCDPISEHNRLYWYRQTLGQGPEFLTYFQNEAQLEKSRLLSDRFSAERPKGSFSTLEIQRTEQGDSAMYLCASSRDREDGYTFGSGTRLTVV.

This rearrangement joins TRBV19 to TRBJ1-6, with TRBD1 matching 8 bases. Germline V CDR1 and CDR2: LNHDA, SQIVND (reference sequence). The CDR3 is 16 amino acids. V shed 7 bases and J 7 bases; nucleotides not matched to a gene: 12. The CDR3 coding sequence is TGTGCCAGTACAAGTGGTCCGGGACAGGAAAATTCACCCCTCCACTTT. As protein: CASTSGPGQENSPLHF.

This clonotype was seen a handful of times. The J gene is TRBJ1-5, the V gene TRBV4-2; D call uncertain. Trimming removed 0 bases at V and 2 bases at J, with 11 bases between. The germline CDR1 and CDR2 sequences are LGHNA and YNFKEQ. This CDR3 contains 16 residues. The CDR3 region has the DNA TGTGCCAGCAGCCAAGAGGCGGGTACAGGCAATCAGCCCCAGCATTTT. The encoded protein is CASSQEAGTGNQPQHF.

This clonotype was found many times. The chain joins TRBV7-8 to TRBJ1-1; D perhaps matches TRBD1 (6 bases). Germline lookup yields CDR1 SGHVS and CDR2 FQNEAQ. V was pared by 2 bases and J by 1 base, with 14 bases between. The CDR3 is 16 residues long. CDR3 region: CASSLWDTNPNTEAFF. Here the CDR3 DNA reads TGTGCCAGCAGCTTATGGGACACAAATCCGAACACTGAAGCTTTCTTT.

The chain has TRBV29-1 and TRBJ2-1, with 7 positions matching TRBD1. CDR1 and CDR2 from the germline V gene are SQVTM and ANQGSEA. The CDR3 covers 13 residues. Losses at the gene ends were 8 bases for V and 5 bases for J; bases not matched to a gene: 9. The CDR3 DNA is TGCAGCTTATTGGGGACAGTTAACAATGAGCAGTTCTTC. This translates into CSLLGTVNNEQFF.

The sample holds many counts of this clonotype. The chain's CDR3 is CASRSREGSGELFF. In DNA, the CDR3 is TGCGCCAGCAGAAGCAGGGAGGGTTCCGGGGAGCTGTTTTTT. This rearrangement joins TRBV5-1 to TRBJ2-2; 7 positions match TRBD2. Germline lookup yields CDR1 SGHRS and CDR2 YFSETQ. The CDR3 totals 14 residues. J was trimmed by 6 bases and V by 5 bases; bases with no gene match: 7. The whole variable domain, filled in from reference TRBV5-1 and TRBJ2-2, reads KAGVTQTPRYLIKTRGQQVTLSCSPISGHRSVSWYQQTPGQGLQFLFEYFSETQRNKGNFPGRFSGRQFSNSRSEMNVSTLELGDSALYLCASRSREGSGELFFGEGSRLTVL.

With respect to this clonotype: Possible read error: a much larger clone is one base away. Lacking the conserved final phenylalanine or tryptophan, this CDR3 likely reflects a read error. The rearrangement joins TRBV5-6 to TRBJ1-1; D uncertain. Germline lookup yields CDR1 SGHDT and CDR2 YYEEEE. The CDR3 contains 16 residues. V was pared by 0 bases and J by 0 bases, with 12 bases between. The CDR3 DNA is TGTGCCAGCAGCTTGGACAGCCTTCTTTTGAACACTGAAGCTTTCTCT. Its translation: CASSLDSLLLNTEAFS.

The J gene is TRBJ1-5, the V gene TRBV20-1; D call uncertain. Trimming left V 3 bases short and J 5 bases short, with 11 bases between. Per the germline V gene, CDR1 is DFQATT and CDR2 is SNEGSKA (reference sequence). This CDR3 has 13 residues. In DNA form, the CDR3 reads TGCAGTGCTAGCAGGAGGGTCGATCAGCCCCAGCATTTT. Its protein is CSASRRVDQPQHF.

A note on this clonotype: A much larger clone lies one base from this, so it may be a read error. Here the CDR3 omits its conserved ending phenylalanine or tryptophan, so a read error is the likely source. The chain carries TRBV6-2 or TRBV6-3 and TRBJ1-5; 7 bases line up with TRBD1. Germline-derived CDR1 and CDR2 are MNHEY and SVGEGT. This CDR3 region has 14 residues. V lost 6 bases, J lost 2 bases, and 4 bases stayed unmatched. CDR3 nucleotide sequence: TGTGCCAGCAGCTTAACAGGGGGCAATCAGCCCCAGCATTTG. Its protein product is CASSLTGGNQPQHL.

This clonotype was seen repeatedly, ten times or more. This chain connects TRBV20-1 to TRBJ2-1; a weak D match, TRBD2 (7 bases). The CDR3 extends over 17 amino acids. Trimming took off 0 bases at V and 6 bases at J, with 21 bases between the two ends. CDR1 and CDR2 (germline): DFQATT, SNEGSKA (reference sequence). In DNA form, the CDR3 reads TGCAGTGCTAGAGATGGCCAGGGGAGGGCACCAGTCAATGAGCAGTTCTTC. Residues: CSARDGQGRAPVNEQFF.

This clonotype was seen more than once but under ten times. This rearrangement joins TRBV30 to TRBJ2-1; unclear D gene. The CDR3 totals 12 residues. The V gene's germline CDR1 is GTSNPN and CDR2 SVGIG (reference sequence). V lost 2 bases, J lost 5 bases, and 7 bases lay in between. The CDR3 DNA reads as TGTGCCTGGAGTAGATCCAACAATGAGCAGTTCTTC. Translated: CAWSRSNNEQFF.

The chain uses TRBV10-2 and TRBJ1-4, with a possible D match to TRBD1 (6 bases). CDR1 and CDR2 from the germline V gene are WSHSY and SAAADI. Trimming cost V 5 bases and J 7 bases, with 17 bases left between them. CDR3 length equals 15 residues. CDR3 DNA sequence: TGCGCCAGCAGTAGACGGGACACCGAGGGTGAAAAACTGTTTTTT. Protein: CASSRRDTEGEKLFF.

The V gene is TRBV15, the J gene TRBJ1-3; possibly TRBD1 for D (5 bases). Germline V gene sequence: CDR1 LNHNV, CDR2 YYDKDF (reference sequence). This CDR3 region has 17 residues. V was trimmed by 3 bases and J by 0 bases, leaving 15 bases between them. In nucleotides, the CDR3 is TGTGCCACCAGCAGTGCGGTCGACAGTCGCTCTGGAAACACCATATATTTT. This translates into CATSSAVDSRSGNTIYF. The full variable domain, completed using reference TRBV15 and TRBJ1-3, is DAMVIQNPRYQVTQFGKPVTLSCSQTLNHNVMYWYQQKSSQAPKLLFHYYDKDFNNEADTPDNFQSRRPNTSFCFLDIRSPGLGDTAMYLCATSSAVDSRSGNTIYFGEGSWLTVV.

The genes are TRBV6-1 and TRBJ1-5, with D perhaps TRBD1 (6 bases). The CDR3 loop spans 13 amino acids. Germline V lookup: CDR1 MNHNS, CDR2 SASEGT. V was cut by 11 bases and J by 7 bases, with 18 bases left in between. The CDR3 nucleotides read TGTGCCCTCGCGGAGGGGGGCAGACAGCCCCAGCATTTT. Protein product: CALAEGGRQPQHF.

This clonotype was counted ten times or more. The CDR3, as DNA: TGTGCCAGCAGTCCAGGAGACAGGGGTGGCTCTGGGGCCAACGTCCTGACTTTC. Protein product: CASSPGDRGGSGANVLTF. The V and J genes are TRBV12-3 or TRBV12-4 and TRBJ2-6, with 8 bases identical to TRBD1. V was clipped by 5 bases and J by 0 bases; unmatched bases: 9. The CDR3 is made up of 18 amino acids.